The 18 T cell receptor beta chains below were found in one sample sequenced in a study of CD8 T cells in Susac syndrome (dated by TCRdb to between 2017 and 2020). The receptor library was made with the immunoSEQ multiplex PCR assay. RNA was extracted using the RNeasy kit, and about 0.45 to 1 microgram was reverse transcribed with random hexamers. Starting from the raw public reads, TCRdb applied fastp trimming at Q25, assembled clones with MiXCR and retained in-frame beta chains. Records with the same CDR3 protein are collapsed into one entry carrying the most frequent genes and DNA. The sample records about 180,000 distinct CDR3 sequences, around 96% of which are singletons. The top ten clonotypes cover about 0.15% of the sample. The sample comprised CD8+ T cells from PBMCs. The source is a human donor with multiple sclerosis.

The genes are TRBV19 and TRBJ2-7, with D maybe TRBD2 (6 bases). CDR1 and CDR2 (germline): LNHDA, SQIVND (reference sequence). The CDR3 spans 14 residues. The V and J ends lost 6 bases and 3 bases respectively, with 15 bases between them. The CDR3 is CASSPTSRVYEQYF. The CDR3 coding sequence is TGTGCCAGTAGCCCAACTAGCAGAGTCTACGAGCAGTACTTC. Variable domain in full (rest from reference TRBV19 and TRBJ2-7): DGGITQSPKYLFRKEGQNVTLSCEQNLNHDAMYWYRQDPGQGLRLIYYSQIVNDFQKGDIAEGYSVSREKKESFPLTVTSAQKNPTAFYLCASSPTSRVYEQYFGPGTRLTVT.

As DNA, the CDR3 is TGTGCCAGCAGTTTCCACGGCAGCAGAGAAGCTTTCTTT. Its translation is CASSFHGSREAFF. The chain carries TRBV27 and TRBJ1-1, with D unresolved. V lost 3 bases and J 8 bases, leaving 13 bases between the germline ends. Germline assignment: CDR1 MNHEY and CDR2 SMNVEV (reference sequence). The CDR3 contains 13 residues.

In its sample, this clonotype was seen once. This chain uses TRBV20-1 with TRBJ2-2; D possibly corresponds to TRBD2 (5 bases). Germline-derived CDR1 and CDR2 are DFQATT and SNEGSKA (reference sequence). With 1 base removed from V and 7 bases from J, the gap between germline ends came to 13 bases. The CDR3 loop spans 14 amino acids. CDR3 loop: CSARVGFRGGELFF. The CDR3 region has the DNA TGCAGTGCTAGAGTGGGTTTTCGGGGCGGGGAGCTGTTTTTT.

V gene TRBV14 combines with J gene TRBJ2-7; D remains ambiguous. The CDR3 is 12 residues long. Germline V gene lookup returns CDR1 SGHDN and CDR2 FVKESK. Trimming cost V 1 base and J 6 bases, with 7 bases left between them. The CDR3 DNA reads TGTGCCAGCAGCCAAGGTCCAGTCGAGCAGTACTTC. Translation: CASSQGPVEQYF.

The chain uses TRBV6-5 and TRBJ1-2, with D tentatively TRBD1 (6 bases). CDR1 is MNHEY, CDR2 SVGAGI, per germline. Trimming stripped 0 bases from V and 8 bases from J, with 13 bases between. CDR3 size: 14 residues. CDR3 coding DNA: TGTGCCAGCAGTTACTCGGGAACAGGGTTCGGCTACACCTTC. Translating it yields CASSYSGTGFGYTF.

This rearrangement joins TRBV12-3 or TRBV12-4 to TRBJ1-2, with TRBD1 as a possible D gene (6 bases). V was shortened by 7 bases and J by 8 bases, with 17 bases between the two germline ends. CDR3 size: 13 residues. CDR3: CASTDTGPVGYTF. The CDR3 DNA follows: TGTGCCAGCACCGACACAGGGCCGGTGGGCTACACCTTC.

The chain employs TRBV7-9 and TRBJ1-2, with D possibly TRBD1 on 6 matching bases. Trimming stripped 1 base from V and 2 bases from J, with 20 bases between. The CDR3 contains 18 residues. Looked up from germline, CDR1 is SEHNR and CDR2 is FQNEAQ (reference sequence). CDR3 nucleotide sequence: TGTGCCAGCAGCTTAGGATCTGGGGGCCGAACCGGGAACTATGGCTACACCTTC. Its translation: CASSLGSGGRTGNYGYTF.

The chain employs TRBV2 and TRBJ2-1; TRBD1 might be the D (6 bases). V shed 1 base and J shed 2 bases, with 12 bases lying between them. This CDR3 region has 16 residues. The germline V gene encodes CDR1 SNHLY and CDR2 FYNNEI. The CDR3 reads CASSEGSGAPYNEQFF. DNA of the CDR3: TGTGCCAGCAGTGAAGGGTCAGGGGCCCCCTACAATGAGCAGTTCTTC. Looking up the rest from reference TRBV2 and TRBJ2-1 gives the full variable domain: EPEVTQTPSHQVTQMGQEVILRCVPISNHLYFYWYRQILGQKVEFLVSFYNNEISEKSEIFDDQFSVERPDGSNFTLKIRSTKLEDSAMYFCASSEGSGAPYNEQFFGPGTRLTVL.

The rearrangement joins TRBV25-1 to TRBJ2-7; D unclear. Per the germline V gene, CDR1 is MGHDK and CDR2 is SYGVNS. This CDR3 is 13 amino acids long. The V gene lost 7 bases and the J gene lost 0 bases, with 10 bases spanning the gap. The CDR3 DNA follows: TGTGCCAGCAAGGGCCGCAGCTCCTACGAGCAGTACTTC. This sequence encodes CASKGRSSYEQYF.

The gene calls are TRBV4-1 and TRBJ2-3; the D is unclear. CDR1 is MGHRA and CDR2 is YSYEKL in the germline V gene. The CDR3 spans 15 residues. Trimming pared 1 base from V and 6 bases from J, leaving 14 bases between. Here the CDR3 reads CASSQVGMGMDTQYF. Here the CDR3 DNA reads TGCGCCAGCAGCCAAGTAGGAATGGGAATGGATACGCAGTATTTT.

The chain couples TRBV12-3 or TRBV12-4 to TRBJ2-1; TRBD2 is a possible D gene (7 bases). The V end lost 4 bases, the J end lost 8 bases, and 12 bases lay between the germline ends. The CDR3 is made up of 13 amino acids. As DNA, the CDR3 is TGTGCCAGCAGTTGGGGCGGGGGCTATGAGCAGTTCTTC. Its protein product is CASSWGGGYEQFF.

The genes are TRBV5-1 and TRBJ2-1, with a weak D call TRBD1 (6 bases). CDR1 is SGHRS and CDR2 is YFSETQ in the germline V gene. The ends were cut back, 6 bases at V and 4 bases at J, with 17 bases in the middle. The CDR3 contains 15 residues. The CDR3 sequence is CASTNDRTLYNEQFF. The CDR3 DNA follows: TGCGCCAGCACCAACGACAGGACCCTATACAATGAGCAGTTCTTC.

This chain uses TRBV2 with TRBJ2-5, with 9 positions matching TRBD2. The CDR3 extends over 16 amino acids. Looked up from germline, CDR1 is SNHLY and CDR2 is FYNNEI. V dropped 1 base and J dropped 5; count of bases not matched to a gene: 8. The CDR3 bases are TGTGCCAGCAGTGAAGGTAGCGGGGGAGCTCGGGAGACCCAGTACTTC. Its translation: CASSEGSGGARETQYF.

This clonotype was recorded once. V gene TRBV7-2 combines with J gene TRBJ2-3, with D possibly being TRBD2 (5 bases). The CDR3 has 16 residues. V was pared by 0 bases and J by 5 bases, with 15 bases between. CDR1 is SGHTA and CDR2 is FQGNSA in the germline V gene. This CDR3 is CASSLAERARGDTQYF. DNA of the CDR3: TGTGCCAGCAGCTTAGCGGAACGGGCTCGGGGAGATACGCAGTATTTT.

This chain links TRBV27 with TRBJ2-3; tentative D call: TRBD2 (6 bases). Germline V CDR1 and CDR2: MNHEY, SMNVEV (reference sequence). V was shortened by 5 bases and J by 1 base, with 16 bases between the two germline ends. The CDR3 is 16 amino acids. The CDR3 DNA sequence: TGTGCCAGCAGTCCCCACTTGAGGGAGGGCACAGATACGCAGTATTTT. It encodes CASSPHLREGTDTQYF.

The chain uses TRBV20-1 and TRBJ2-1, with TRBD2 identical over 10 bases. Germline V gene sequence: CDR1 DFQATT, CDR2 SNEGSKA (reference sequence). J was trimmed by 2 bases and V by 5 bases; bases with no gene match: 3. The CDR3 extends over 14 amino acids. CDR3 in amino acids: CSAPSGSAYNEQFF. In nucleotides, the CDR3 is TGCAGTGCTCCTAGCGGGAGCGCCTACAATGAGCAGTTCTTC.

The chain has TRBV20-1 and TRBJ1-5; D is unclear. Germline V lookup: CDR1 DFQATT, CDR2 SNEGSKA (reference sequence). The CDR3 is 12 residues long. V gave up 4 bases and J gave up 0 bases, with 4 bases separating them. The CDR3 here is CSAKDSNQPQHF. In DNA, the CDR3 is TGCAGTGCTAAGGATAGCAATCAGCCCCAGCATTTT.

V and J are TRBV13 and TRBJ2-5, with D perhaps being TRBD1 or TRBD2 (5 bases each). Trimming removed 5 bases at V and 3 bases at J, with 16 bases between. CDR1 is PRHDT and CDR2 is FYEKMQ in the germline V gene (reference sequence). CDR3 length: 15 residues. DNA for the CDR3: TGTGCCAGCAGCCCCTGGGGGTTGGGGGAAGAGACCCAGTACTTC. Its protein product is CASSPWGLGEETQYF.